Sequencing of this TCR beta chain was carried out in a study of T cells after somatic rescue of genetic block. TCRdb's table, derived via immunoSEQ multiplex PCR, lists solely in-frame clones and lacks some. This table holds around 67,000 clones, approximately 91% found once. The germline gives CDR1 SNHLY, CDR2 FYNNEI. Trimming removed 5 bases at V and 6 bases at J, with 16 bases between. The CDR3 contains 14 residues. This clone was seen only once. The V gene is TRBV2, the J gene TRBJ1-2, with unresolved D. The clonotype was recovered from a man younger than 40. The sample comprised peripheral blood mononuclear cells (PBMCs). The CDR3 region is CASSSGLTSDGYTF. DNA of the CDR3: TGTGCCAGCAGTTCCGGCCTTACCTCCGATGGCTACACCTTC.